This is a list of T cell receptor beta chains from one sample in a study of blood T cell repertoires in COVID-19. The table came from immunoSEQ multiplex PCR; TCRdb's copy has only in-frame clones and leaves some out. The table records around 140,000 clones, roughly 86% of them present only once. Sequencing used peripheral blood. The receptor set was obtained from a woman aged 55-75 years with acute or convalescent COVID-19. Both conserved end residues are part of each CDR3. A D gene is named only where the DNA matches it firmly. Where a row states a size, it is once, few, many or the class of an expanded clone; other rows omit it.

J | D | V | size | DNA | CDR3
TRBJ1-3 | - | TRBV4-3 | - | TGCGCCAGAGCAAGGGAACAGGACCGGGCTGGAAACACCATATATTTT | CARAREQDRAGNTIYF
TRBJ2-5 | - | TRBV28 | - | TGTGCCAGCAGAATGGGACTTTTTCAAGAGACCCAGTACTTC | CASRMGLFQETQYF
TRBJ1-3 | - | TRBV4-3 | - | TGCGCCAGCAGCTCCGACTGGTCCTCTGGAAACACCATATATTTT | CASSSDWSSGNTIYF
TRBJ1-5 | TRBD1 | TRBV7-2 | - | TGTGCCAGCAGCTTGGACAGGAGGGGTATCGGGCCCCAGCATTTT | CASSLDRRGIGPQHF
TRBJ2-1 | - | TRBV7-9 | - | TGTGCCAGCAGCCCCTCAGGGGCGGTAAATGAGCAGTTCTTC | CASSPSGAVNEQFF
TRBJ1-5 | TRBD1 | TRBV30 | - | TGTGCCTGGAGTGTACAGGGGCTACCAAGCAATCAGCCCCAGCATTTT | CAWSVQGLPSNQPQHF
TRBJ2-1 | TRBD2 | TRBV13 | - | TGTGCCAGCAGCCGGACTAGCTTCGATGAGCAGTTCTTC | CASSRTSFDEQFF
TRBJ2-1 | - | TRBV10-2 | - | TGCGCCAGCAGCTCCCTGGACTATTACAATGAGCAGTTCTTC | CASSSLDYYNEQFF
TRBJ1-1 | TRBD1 | TRBV9 | once | TGTGCCAGCCAAGACAGGGGTGGCACTGAAGCTTTCTTT | CASQDRGGTEAFF
TRBJ1-5 | TRBD1 | TRBV28 | - | TGTGCCAGCAGTTTGACAGGGGGGGTCAATCAGCCCCAGCATTTT | CASSLTGGVNQPQHF
TRBJ2-7 | TRBD2 | TRBV6-5 | - | TGTGCCAGCAGTTACCAGGGGACTAGCGGCTCCTACGAGCAGTACTTC | CASSYQGTSGSYEQYF
TRBJ2-2 | - | TRBV21-1 | - | TGTGCCAGCAGCAAAGTCTCTCGGGGGGTCCGCACCTCCGAGTTAGCGAACACCGGGGAGCTGTTTTTT | CASSKVSRGVRTSELANTGELFF
TRBJ2-1 | - | TRBV30 | - | TGTGCCTGGAGTGGGACTTCCCTTAGGGATGAGCAGTTCTTC | CAWSGTSLRDEQFF
TRBJ2-7 | - | TRBV27 | - | TGTGCCAGCAGTTATCGAGGGGGCTCCTACGAGCAGTACTTC | CASSYRGGSYEQYF
TRBJ2-1 | TRBD1 | TRBV2 | - | TGTGCCAGCAGCGCCCCCCCAGGGGGCCTAGGAAATGAGCAGTTCTTC | CASSAPPGGLGNEQFF
TRBJ2-3 | TRBD2 | TRBV5-5 | - | TGTGCCAGCAGCCTTCGACCGGCGGCCGCGTCGCGGGGGGGCCCAGATACGCAGTATTTT | CASSLRPAAASRGGPDTQYF
TRBJ1-3 | - | TRBV6-5 | - | TGTGCCAGCAGAACAGGGACTGGAAACACCATATATTTT | CASRTGTGNTIYF
TRBJ2-3 | - | TRBV9 | - | TGTGCCAGCAGCGTAGCCCCCAGGGCAAGCACAGATACGCAGTATTTT | CASSVAPRASTDTQYF
TRBJ1-2 | - | TRBV28 | - | TGTGCCAGCACCATGAGGGGGATCGGCTACACCTTC | CASTMRGIGYTF
TRBJ1-1 | - | TRBV3-1/TRBV3-2 | once | TGTGCCAGCAGCCCGGGACACCCGAACACTGAAGCTTTCTTT | CASSPGHPNTEAFF
TRBJ1-1 | - | TRBV7-9 | few | TGTGCCAGCAGCCTTAGATTGAACACTGAAGCTTTCTTT | CASSLRLNTEAFF
TRBJ1-2 | - | TRBV6-5 | once | TGTGCCAGCAGACCCCTCGGTGTACTTAGTGGCTACACCTTC | CASRPLGVLSGYTF
TRBJ2-7 | - | TRBV28 | - | TGTGCCAGCAGGCGGGAGTACTTC | CASRREYF
TRBJ2-7 | - | TRBV5-1 | - | TGCGCCAGCAGCTCGACGACAGGTACAACCTACGAGCAGTACTTC | CASSSTTGTTYEQYF
TRBJ2-1 | - | TRBV30 | - | TGTGCCTGGAGTGCCCTGTCCGAGCAGTTCTTC | CAWSALSEQFF
TRBJ2-4 | - | TRBV27 | - | TGTGCCAGCAGCCAAAGGGACATCCGTCAGTACTTC | CASSQRDIRQYF
TRBJ1-2 | - | TRBV7-9 | - | TGTGCCAGCAGCTTAGGGGGCGGCTATGGCTACACCTTC | CASSLGGGYGYTF
TRBJ1-4 | - | TRBV6-1 | once | TGTGCCAGCAGGGAACTGGAAATGACCGGGAAGGGAAAACTGTTTTTT | CASRELEMTGKGKLFF
TRBJ2-5 | - | TRBV12-3/TRBV12-4 | - | TGTGCCAGCAGTTTCCGGGAGACCCAGTACTTC | CASSFRETQYF
TRBJ1-2 | TRBD1 | TRBV28 | - | TGTGCCAGCAGCCCTTTAGGACAGGGAAGCTATGGCTACACCTTC | CASSPLGQGSYGYTF
TRBJ1-2 | - | TRBV28 | once | TGTGCCAGCAGTTCAGGGACAACTAACTATGGCTACACCTTC | CASSSGTTNYGYTF
TRBJ2-1 | - | TRBV5-1 | - | TGCGCCAGCACGGGACTGGATCACAATGAGCAGTTCTTC | CASTGLDHNEQFF
TRBJ2-2 | TRBD1 | TRBV5-6 | once | TGTGCCAGCAGCTTGCAGGGACAGGGGGCCGGGGAGCTGTTTTTT | CASSLQGQGAGELFF
TRBJ1-3 | - | TRBV6-2/TRBV6-3 | - | TGTGCCAGCAGTTACCCTCAAGTAGGAGCCGGAAACACCATATATTTT | CASSYPQVGAGNTIYF
TRBJ2-2 | - | TRBV5-1 | - | TGCGCCAGCAGCGGGTCCACAGGGAACACCGGGGAGCTGTTTTTT | CASSGSTGNTGELFF
TRBJ2-7 | - | TRBV7-8 | - | TGTGCCAGCAGCTTAGCCGGGACAAGGGCCTACGAGCAGTACTTC | CASSLAGTRAYEQYF
TRBJ2-3 | TRBD2 | TRBV2 | - | TGTGCCAGCAGGACCACCCCCTCGACTAGCGGGGGGGCGATCACAGATACGCAGTATTTT | CASRTTPSTSGGAITDTQYF
TRBJ2-7 | - | TRBV2 | - | TGTGCCAGCAGTGAAGCGCGGCTAGAGGTGGGCGAGCAGTACTTC | CASSEARLEVGEQYF
TRBJ2-2 | TRBD1 | TRBV6-5 | - | TGTGCCAGCAGCCAGGACAGGGGGGCCTCCGGGGAGCTGTTTTTT | CASSQDRGASGELFF
TRBJ1-2 | TRBD1 | TRBV25-1 | - | TGTGCCAGCGCAGGGGGCGCGTTTGGCTACACCTTC | CASAGGAFGYTF
TRBJ2-2 | - | TRBV5-1 | - | TGCGCCAGCAGCGAAGGGGGTGGCCTAAACACCGGGGAGCTGTTTTTT | CASSEGGGLNTGELFF
TRBJ1-4 | - | TRBV7-2 | - | TGTGCCAGCAGCTTGGGTCCACCGAGGGTACGGTTTGAAAAACTGTTTTTT | CASSLGPPRVRFEKLFF
TRBJ1-1 | - | TRBV21-1 | once | TGTGCCAGCAGCAAAGGCCGGCAGGGCAGGGCGGACACTGAAGCTTTCTTT | CASSKGRQGRADTEAFF
TRBJ1-4 | - | TRBV30 | once | TGTGCCTGGAGCAACAGGGAAAAACTGTTTTTT | CAWSNREKLFF
TRBJ1-2 | - | TRBV6-2/TRBV6-3 | - | TGTGCCAGCAGTTTCCTCCGGGATGGCTACACCTTC | CASSFLRDGYTF
TRBJ2-1 | TRBD2 | TRBV4-3 | - | TGCGCCAGCAGCCAGGCCGGGACTAGCCCATACAATGAGCAGTTCTTC | CASSQAGTSPYNEQFF
TRBJ1-2 | - | TRBV28 | once | TGTGCCAGCAGTTTGGGAGGGGACTATGGCTACACCTTC | CASSLGGDYGYTF
TRBJ2-7 | - | TRBV4-1 | - | TGCGCCAGCAGCCAAGACAGGTCTTTCTCCTACGAGCAGTACTTC | CASSQDRSFSYEQYF
TRBJ2-6 | TRBD2 | TRBV28 | - | TGTGCCAGCAGCATTTTACTTGGGACTAGCGGGGGGGCCGAGGCCAACGTCCTGACTTTC | CASSILLGTSGGAEANVLTF
TRBJ2-7 | TRBD1 | TRBV9 | - | TGTGCCAGCACCCAGACAGGGGGCCTGTACTTC | CASTQTGGLYF
TRBJ1-5 | - | TRBV19 | - | TGTGCCAGTAGTAGGGGAAGGAGGGCTAACAATCAGCCCCAGCATTTT | CASSRGRRANNQPQHF
TRBJ1-5 | - | TRBV28 | - | TGTGCCAGCAGTTTGGTCGGTGATCAGCCCCAGCATTTT | CASSLVGDQPQHF